This is a list of T cell receptor beta chains from one sample in a study of Graves' ophthalmopathy and Graves' hyperthyroidism. TCRdb used MiXCR to reprocess the multiplex PCR reads, holding one entry per CDR3 protein. Of hundreds of thousands of distinct CDR3 sequences in the sample, roughly 40% are singletons; the top ten hold approximately 43%. Sequenced input: peripheral blood. The receptor source for this set is an adult man with Graves' ophthalmopathy. The CDR3 runs from the conserved cysteine through the conserved F or W. A D gene is named only where the DNA matches it firmly. Some rows have no size entry. The others give once, few or many, or a class for an expanded clone.

TRBV7-9	TRBD1	few	TRBJ1-5	TGTGCCAGCGCGCCGACAGGGGGAGGTCAGCCCCAGCATTTT	CASAPTGGGQPQHF
TRBV11-2	NA	NA	TRBJ2-7	TGTGCCAGCAGCCCAGGCGGGCAGGAGGCCTACGAGCAGTACTTC	CASSPGGQEAYEQYF
TRBV15	NA	few	TRBJ2-3	TGTGCCACCAGCAGAGATTTCGGGGATACGCAGTATTTT	CATSRDFGDTQYF
TRBV12-3/TRBV12-4	NA	NA	TRBJ1-4	TGTGCCAGCAGTTTCTTGGGGCGGAGGGAAAAACTGTTTTTT	CASSFLGRREKLFF
TRBV7-6	TRBD2	once	TRBJ2-5	TGTGCCAGCAGCCTCGTACTAGCGGGGCAGTGGGAGACCCAGTACTTC	CASSLVLAGQWETQYF
TRBV19	TRBD1	NA	TRBJ2-2	TGTGCCAGTAGTATAGGACAGGGGATTAACACCGGGGAGCTGTTTTTT	CASSIGQGINTGELFF
TRBV7-3	NA	few	TRBJ2-6	TGTGCCAGCAGCGCAGGGGTAGGGGCCAACGTCCTGACTTTC	CASSAGVGANVLTF
TRBV7-2	NA	few	TRBJ2-7	TGTGCCAGCAGCCAATCCTCAGGGGCCTACGAGCAGTACTTC	CASSQSSGAYEQYF
TRBV9	TRBD1	many	TRBJ2-7	TGTGCCAGCAGCGTGGGGACAGGGATCTACGAGCAGTACTTC	CASSVGTGIYEQYF
TRBV9	NA	many	TRBJ1-2	TGTGCCAGCAGCGGTTGGAACTATGGCTACACCTTC	CASSGWNYGYTF
TRBV10-3	NA	NA	TRBJ1-2	TGTGCCATCAGTGCCTACCGAGACTATGGCTACACCTTC	CAISAYRDYGYTF
TRBV6-1	NA	NA	TRBJ2-7	TGTGCCAGCAGAGAAAGGGAGTACGAGCAGTACTTC	CASREREYEQYF
TRBV29-1	NA	many	TRBJ2-5	TGCAGCGTTGCATCGAGGAAAGAGACCCAGTACTTC	CSVASRKETQYF
TRBV20-1	NA	few	TRBJ2-7	TGCAGTGCTAGAGAGGCGGCAACCTCCTACGAGCAGTACTTC	CSAREAATSYEQYF
TRBV2	TRBD2	NA	TRBJ2-3	TGTGCCAGCAGTGACCTAGCGGGAGGCACAGATACGCAGTATTTT	CASSDLAGGTDTQYF
TRBV20-1	TRBD1	many	TRBJ1-5	TGCAGTGCTATACAGGGGAGCAATCAGCCCCAGCATTTT	CSAIQGSNQPQHF
TRBV5-4	TRBD2	NA	TRBJ2-1	TGTGCCAGCAGCTCGGGCGGGAGGGCGGACAATGAGCAGTTCTTC	CASSSGGRADNEQFF
TRBV24-1	NA	once	TRBJ1-5	TGTGCCTGGAGTGACAGTGACAATCAGCCCCAGCATTTT	CAWSDSDNQPQHF
TRBV25-1	NA	NA	TRBJ2-2	TGCGCCAGCAGCCACCGTCACGGATGGGAGCTGTTTTTT	CASSHRHGWELFF